Listed below are T cell receptor beta chains from one sample, sequenced in a study of sequential checkpoint blockade in melanoma. Using immunoSEQ multiplex PCR, the repertoire was profiled, and TCRdb retains in-frame clones only, with some absent. The top ten hold 22% of the sample, which has roughly 34,000 clones, approximately 86% seen once. Sequencing was performed on CD8+ T cells sorted from blood (inferred from file names), taken from a patient given nivolumab and ipilimumab in sequence. These receptor sequences come from a human donor with melanoma. CDR3s include the opening cysteine and the closing phenylalanine or tryptophan. The D gene is left open where the match is weak. Clone size, where shown, is once, few, many, or a class for clones that have expanded.

>-|16|-|TRBJ2-3|TRBV7-9
TGTGCCAGCAGCTTCAGTCCAGCCCGGCCGGGAGATACGCAGTATTTT
CASSFSPARPGDTQYF
>-|14|-|TRBJ2-3|TRBV6-6
TGTGCCAGCAGTTACTCGAACGGGATGGATACGCAGTATTTT
CASSYSNGMDTQYF
>TRBD2|15|few|TRBJ2-3|TRBV7-8
TGTGCCAGCAGCTTAACGGGACTAGTTGTAGATACGCAGTATTTT
CASSLTGLVVDTQYF
>-|16|-|TRBJ2-7|TRBV7-7
TGTGCTAGCAGCTTAGGGCCCTCGGTGGGGCGGTACGAGCAGTACTTC
CASSLGPSVGRYEQYF
>-|12|few|TRBJ2-7|TRBV7-9
TGTGCCAGCAGCCCGGACAGATACGAGCAGTACTTC
CASSPDRYEQYF
>TRBD1|14|once|TRBJ2-7|TRBV9
TGTGCCAGCAGCGTGGACAGGGGCTCCTACGAGCAGTACTTC
CASSVDRGSYEQYF
>-|12|once|TRBJ2-7|TRBV5-6
TGTGCCAGCGCCTGGGGGCTGGGGGAGCAGTACTTC
CASAWGLGEQYF
>-|15|-|TRBJ1-5|TRBV5-6
TGTGCCAGCAGCTTTCTGACTAATAGCAATCAGCCCCAGCATTTT
CASSFLTNSNQPQHF
>-|15|-|TRBJ2-3|TRBV2
TGTGCCACAGCCCTCCCCGGGGGGCCCACAGATACGCAGTATTTT
CATALPGGPTDTQYF
>-|14|few|TRBJ2-1|TRBV25-1
TGTGCCAGCAGTGACTCGGCGGAAGCCAATGAGCAGTTCTTC
CASSDSAEANEQFF
>-|16|few|TRBJ2-7|TRBV7-9
TGTGCCAGCAGCTTAGCGCCGGGACAAAGCTCCTACGAGCAGTACTTC
CASSLAPGQSSYEQYF
>TRBD1|15|few|TRBJ1-4|TRBV6-1
TGTGCCAGCAGTGAAGGTGGGACAGCTAATGAAAAACTGTTTTTT
CASSEGGTANEKLFF
>-|13|-|TRBJ1-2|TRBV5-6
TGTGCCAGCAGCTTAGGAGGAGACTATGGCTACACCTTC
CASSLGGDYGYTF